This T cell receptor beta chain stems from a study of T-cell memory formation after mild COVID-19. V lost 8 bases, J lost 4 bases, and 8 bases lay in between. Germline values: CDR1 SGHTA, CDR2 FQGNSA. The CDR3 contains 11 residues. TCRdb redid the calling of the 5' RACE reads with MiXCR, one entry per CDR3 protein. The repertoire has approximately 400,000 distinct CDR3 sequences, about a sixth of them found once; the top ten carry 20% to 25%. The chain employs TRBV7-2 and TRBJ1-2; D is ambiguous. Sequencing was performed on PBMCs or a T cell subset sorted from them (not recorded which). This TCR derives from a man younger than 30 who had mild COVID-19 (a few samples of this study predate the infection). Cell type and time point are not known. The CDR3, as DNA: TGTGCCAGCGGTCTGCCCTATGGCTACACCTTC. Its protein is CASGLPYGYTF. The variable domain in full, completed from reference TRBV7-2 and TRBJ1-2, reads GAGVSQSPSNKVTEKGKDVELRCDPISGHTALYWYRQSLGQGLEFLIYFQGNSAPDKSGLPSDRFSAERTGGSVSTLTIQRTQQEDSAVYLCASGLPYGYTFGSGTRLTVV.